These T cell receptor beta chains were read from a single sample in a study of T cell responses to AZD1222 COVID-19 vaccine. Clones were read by immunoSEQ multiplex PCR, and TCRdb kept only the in-frame ones, dropping some. The sample lists 160,000 or so clones, roughly 94% occurring once. The material sequenced was peripheral blood, taken 28 days after the second AZD1222 dose. These receptors were obtained from an adult who received the AZD1222 COVID-19 vaccine. The CDR3 runs from the conserved cysteine through the conserved F or W. The D gene is left open where the match is weak. Clone sizes are given selectively: once, few, many, or a class where the clone is expanded.

d_call: NA
j_call: TRBJ2-7
v_call: TRBV5-1
clone_size: NA
cdr3_nt: TGCGCCAGCAGCTCCGGGACCGCTACCTACGAGCAGTACTTC
cdr3_aa: CASSSGTATYEQYF

d_call: NA
j_call: TRBJ1-1
v_call: TRBV7-6
clone_size: NA
cdr3_nt: TGTGCCAGCAGCCCGAGGGTCGATAGAAGAGCTTTCTTT
cdr3_aa: CASSPRVDRRAFF

d_call: TRBD1
j_call: TRBJ2-7
v_call: TRBV6-5
clone_size: once
cdr3_nt: TGTGCCAGCAGTTACTCTGACAGGGGCGGATACGAGCAGTACTTC
cdr3_aa: CASSYSDRGGYEQYF

d_call: TRBD1
j_call: TRBJ1-1
v_call: TRBV2
clone_size: NA
cdr3_nt: TGTGCCAGCAGTGATCCAGGGGGTGGTACTGAAGCTTTCTTT
cdr3_aa: CASSDPGGGTEAFF

d_call: NA
j_call: TRBJ1-1
v_call: TRBV29-1
clone_size: few
cdr3_nt: TGCAGCGTTGATATGGGGACAGAAGCTTTCTTT
cdr3_aa: CSVDMGTEAFF

d_call: NA
j_call: TRBJ2-5
v_call: TRBV5-1
clone_size: NA
cdr3_nt: TGCGCCAGCAGCTTGGTTCCGAGAATACAAGAGACCCAGTACTTC
cdr3_aa: CASSLVPRIQETQYF

d_call: NA
j_call: TRBJ1-1
v_call: TRBV11-2
clone_size: NA
cdr3_nt: TGTGCCAGCAAGCCTCGAAGGATGAACACTGAAGCTTTCTTT
cdr3_aa: CASKPRRMNTEAFF

d_call: NA
j_call: TRBJ1-2
v_call: TRBV7-9
clone_size: NA
cdr3_nt: TGTGCCAGCGAAACCAGGGGACCCGCTGGCTACACCTTC
cdr3_aa: CASETRGPAGYTF

d_call: NA
j_call: TRBJ2-7
v_call: TRBV4-2
clone_size: NA
cdr3_nt: TGTGCCAGCAGCCAACCCGGACGCGGCTACGAGCAGTACTTC
cdr3_aa: CASSQPGRGYEQYF

d_call: TRBD1
j_call: TRBJ2-7
v_call: TRBV5-4
clone_size: NA
cdr3_nt: TGTGCCAGCAGCTTAGGTGGGACAGCTACCTACGAGCAGTACTTC
cdr3_aa: CASSLGGTATYEQYF

d_call: NA
j_call: TRBJ1-2
v_call: TRBV4-1
clone_size: once
cdr3_nt: TGCGCCAGCAGCTTTACCCGGACCCTCAACTATGGCTACACCTTC
cdr3_aa: CASSFTRTLNYGYTF

d_call: TRBD1
j_call: TRBJ1-2
v_call: TRBV18
clone_size: NA
cdr3_nt: TGTGCCAGCTCTCCCACAGGGGAAGGCTACACCTTC
cdr3_aa: CASSPTGEGYTF

d_call: NA
j_call: TRBJ1-1
v_call: TRBV28
clone_size: NA
cdr3_nt: TGTGCCAGCAGTCCAGACAGTGAAGCTTTCTTT
cdr3_aa: CASSPDSEAFF

d_call: NA
j_call: TRBJ1-5
v_call: TRBV4-2
clone_size: NA
cdr3_nt: TGTGCCAGCAGCCCCGGAAGAAGCAATCAGCCCCAGCATTTT
cdr3_aa: CASSPGRSNQPQHF

d_call: NA
j_call: TRBJ1-1
v_call: TRBV4-2
clone_size: NA
cdr3_nt: TGTGCCAGCAGTCCCGGCCTAGGGAACACTGAAGCTTTCTTT
cdr3_aa: CASSPGLGNTEAFF

d_call: TRBD1
j_call: TRBJ1-2
v_call: TRBV28
clone_size: NA
cdr3_nt: TGTGCCAGTAGTTCAGGGGGTGAAGACTATGGCTACACCTTC
cdr3_aa: CASSSGGEDYGYTF

d_call: NA
j_call: TRBJ1-1
v_call: TRBV7-9
clone_size: NA
cdr3_nt: TGTGCCAGCAGCCCTACCCAGGGGACCGCGAACACTGAAGCTTTCTTT
cdr3_aa: CASSPTQGTANTEAFF

d_call: NA
j_call: TRBJ2-7
v_call: TRBV25-1
clone_size: NA
cdr3_nt: TGTGCCAGCAGTGCCGACAGTCCCTACGAGCAGTACTTC
cdr3_aa: CASSADSPYEQYF

d_call: NA
j_call: TRBJ1-1
v_call: TRBV6-5
clone_size: NA
cdr3_nt: TGTGCCAGCAGCCGCCTTGGGGTAGGCGCTGAAGCTTTCTTT
cdr3_aa: CASSRLGVGAEAFF

d_call: TRBD1
j_call: TRBJ1-2
v_call: TRBV6-1
clone_size: NA
cdr3_nt: TGTGCCAGCAGTGAAATCCCGGGACAGGGGACATATGGCTACACCTTC
cdr3_aa: CASSEIPGQGTYGYTF

d_call: TRBD2
j_call: TRBJ2-2
v_call: TRBV19
clone_size: NA
cdr3_nt: TGTGCCAGTAGGGGGGGACTAGCGGGAACCGGGGAGCTGTTTTTT
cdr3_aa: CASRGGLAGTGELFF

d_call: TRBD1
j_call: TRBJ1-1
v_call: TRBV20-1
clone_size: few
cdr3_nt: TGCAGAGGTCAGGGGGGCACTGAAGCTTTCTTT
cdr3_aa: CRGQGGTEAFF

d_call: TRBD2
j_call: TRBJ2-5
v_call: TRBV4-1
clone_size: NA
cdr3_nt: TGCGCCAGCAGCCCGGGACTAGGCCGGGAAGAGACCCAGTACTTC
cdr3_aa: CASSPGLGREETQYF

d_call: NA
j_call: TRBJ2-1
v_call: TRBV7-9
clone_size: few
cdr3_nt: TGTGCCAGCGGAGCTGCCGGGTCCCGGGTAAACAATGAGCAGTTCTTC
cdr3_aa: CASGAAGSRVNNEQFF

d_call: NA
j_call: TRBJ2-3
v_call: TRBV19
clone_size: NA
cdr3_nt: TGTGCCAGTAGTATAGGAGGGGGGCTAGATACGCAGTATTTT
cdr3_aa: CASSIGGGLDTQYF

d_call: NA
j_call: TRBJ1-3
v_call: TRBV5-1
clone_size: NA
cdr3_nt: TGCGCCAGCGGAGCATCTTCAAACACCATATATTTT
cdr3_aa: CASGASSNTIYF

d_call: NA
j_call: TRBJ1-1
v_call: TRBV7-9
clone_size: NA
cdr3_nt: TGTGCCAGCAGCTTAGCAGGGACTGAAGCTTTCTTT
cdr3_aa: CASSLAGTEAFF

d_call: NA
j_call: TRBJ1-2
v_call: TRBV19
clone_size: NA
cdr3_nt: TGTGCCAGTAGTATAGGCCCCCCCGGGGGCAAAGGCTACACCTTC
cdr3_aa: CASSIGPPGGKGYTF

d_call: NA
j_call: TRBJ1-1
v_call: TRBV7-9
clone_size: once
cdr3_nt: TGTGCCAGCAGCCCCTCCACTGAAGCTTTCTTT
cdr3_aa: CASSPSTEAFF

d_call: NA
j_call: TRBJ1-4
v_call: TRBV3-1/TRBV3-2
clone_size: NA
cdr3_nt: TGTGCCAGCAGTCAGACCAGAGAAAAACTGTTTTTT
cdr3_aa: CASSQTREKLFF

d_call: NA
j_call: TRBJ1-1
v_call: TRBV7-9
clone_size: NA
cdr3_nt: TGTGCCAGCAGCTTAACACCGAACACTGAAGCTTTCTTT
cdr3_aa: CASSLTPNTEAFF

d_call: NA
j_call: TRBJ2-3
v_call: TRBV19
clone_size: NA
cdr3_nt: TGTGCCAGTAGTATAAAGGGCTGGGCAGATACGCAGTATTTT
cdr3_aa: CASSIKGWADTQYF

d_call: NA
j_call: TRBJ1-5
v_call: TRBV7-9
clone_size: once
cdr3_nt: TGTGCCAGCAGCCTTGGACCCTCGGGGAATCAGCCCCAGCATTTT
cdr3_aa: CASSLGPSGNQPQHF

d_call: TRBD1
j_call: TRBJ1-2
v_call: TRBV3-1/TRBV3-2
clone_size: NA
cdr3_nt: TGTGCCAGCAGCCGACAGGGTAACTATGGCTACACCTTC
cdr3_aa: CASSRQGNYGYTF

d_call: NA
j_call: TRBJ1-2
v_call: TRBV21-1
clone_size: NA
cdr3_nt: TGTGCCAGCAGTATGGGGACAGTCTATGGCTACACCTTC
cdr3_aa: CASSMGTVYGYTF

d_call: NA
j_call: TRBJ2-5
v_call: TRBV5-1
clone_size: NA
cdr3_nt: TGCGCCAGCAGCTTGACCGGGACTCAAGAGACCCAGTACTTC
cdr3_aa: CASSLTGTQETQYF

d_call: NA
j_call: TRBJ2-1
v_call: TRBV19
clone_size: NA
cdr3_nt: TGTGCCAGTAAGGGGCTTCCCGGGAATGAGCAGTTCTTC
cdr3_aa: CASKGLPGNEQFF

d_call: TRBD1
j_call: TRBJ1-1
v_call: TRBV7-9
clone_size: NA
cdr3_nt: TGTGCCAGCAGCGAGGACAGGGGGCGGTGGACTGAAGCTTTCTTT
cdr3_aa: CASSEDRGRWTEAFF

d_call: NA
j_call: TRBJ1-1
v_call: TRBV5-4
clone_size: NA
cdr3_nt: TGTGCCAGCAGCTTGGAAGTCGGCGGCACTGAAGCTTTCTTT
cdr3_aa: CASSLEVGGTEAFF

d_call: NA
j_call: TRBJ1-4
v_call: TRBV6-5
clone_size: NA
cdr3_nt: TGTGCCACAAGGACAGTCGTTAAAGAAAAACTGTTTTTT
cdr3_aa: CATRTVVKEKLFF

d_call: TRBD1
j_call: TRBJ2-2
v_call: TRBV18
clone_size: once
cdr3_nt: TGTGCCAGCTCACCTGGACAGGAGCTCACCGGGGAGCTGTTTTTT
cdr3_aa: CASSPGQELTGELFF

d_call: NA
j_call: TRBJ1-6
v_call: TRBV9
clone_size: NA
cdr3_nt: TGTGCCAGCAGCGCCGGGGGTAGTAGGTCACCCCTCCACTTT
cdr3_aa: CASSAGGSRSPLHF

d_call: NA
j_call: TRBJ1-2
v_call: TRBV9
clone_size: NA
cdr3_nt: TGTGCCAGCAGCGTTACAGGGTTGAACTATGGCTACACCTTC
cdr3_aa: CASSVTGLNYGYTF

d_call: NA
j_call: TRBJ1-1
v_call: TRBV5-6
clone_size: NA
cdr3_nt: TGTGCCAGCAGCTTACGGACTGAAGCTTTCTTT
cdr3_aa: CASSLRTEAFF

d_call: TRBD1
j_call: TRBJ1-1
v_call: TRBV2
clone_size: NA
cdr3_nt: TGTGCCAGCAGTGACAGGGGGCTAGAGGTGGACACTGAAGCTTTCTTT
cdr3_aa: CASSDRGLEVDTEAFF

d_call: TRBD1
j_call: TRBJ2-1
v_call: TRBV27
clone_size: NA
cdr3_nt: TGTGCCAGCATAGCTATGGGACAGGGGATCCATGAGCAGTTCTTC
cdr3_aa: CASIAMGQGIHEQFF